This TCR beta chain was recovered during a study of cytomegalovirus exposure and HLA in healthy donors. Overall study findings and caveats: Most of the TCR beta V segments (in an earlier analysis) were productive either about 87% or about 30% of the time.

There are 16 residues in the CDR3. Losses at the gene ends were 5 bases for V and 6 bases for J; bases not matched to a gene: 11. CDR1 MDHEN and CDR2 SYDVKM come from the germline V gene. Amplification used 60 Vbeta primers and 13 Jbeta primers. Some clones are missing from TCRdb's copy, which holds only in-frame ones; the method was immunoSEQ multiplex PCR. Here the sample spans around 130,000 clones, roughly four fifths being singletons. Details on this clone: As yet, its antigen is unknown.

This rearrangement joins TRBV28 to TRBJ1-4; 8 bases match TRBD1. Sequencing used PBMCs. This clonotype originated in a woman aged 50 to 60 in good health and CMV-seronegative. The CDR3 coding sequence is TGTGCCAGCAGTCAGTCGACAGGGGAACTTCATGAAAAACTGTTTTTT. It codes for CASSQSTGELHEKLFF.